The 15 T cell receptor beta chains below all came from one sample that was sequenced in a study of blood T cell repertoires in COVID-19. Profiling relied on immunoSEQ multiplex PCR, and the TCRdb table lists in-frame clones only, not all of them. The sample has tens of thousands of clones, 80% seen once. The material sequenced was peripheral blood. The receptors stem from a woman aged 70-85 years with acute or convalescent COVID-19.

J is TRBJ2-7 and V is TRBV27, with D possibly being TRBD2 (6 bases). V was pared by 0 bases and J by 3 bases, with 18 bases between. CDR1 and CDR2 (germline): MNHEY, SMNVEV (reference sequence). The length of the CDR3 is 17 residues. CDR3 sequence (DNA): TGTGCCAGCAGTTTATCCCTTATCGTTGGAGGGAACTACGAGCAGTACTTC. Protein sequence: CASSLSLIVGGNYEQYF.

This sequence joins TRBV18 and TRBJ1-6; a weak D match, TRBD1 (6 bases). Germline CDR1 reads KGHSH; CDR2 reads LQKENI. This CDR3 contains 14 residues. Deletions cut 6 bases from V and 12 bases from J, with 18 bases between. The chain's CDR3 is CASSTRRGSEPLHF. DNA for the CDR3: TGTGCCAGCTCGACCCGCAGGGGCTCCGAACCCCTCCACTTT.

The chain joins TRBV12-3 or TRBV12-4 to TRBJ1-2; D unresolved. V was trimmed by 3 bases and J by 0 bases, leaving 5 bases between them. The CDR3 runs 13 residues. The CDR3 nucleotides are TGTGCCAGCAGTTTCAGTCCTAACTATGGCTACACCTTC. Residues: CASSFSPNYGYTF.

The chain employs TRBV2 and TRBJ1-2; possible D gene TRBD1, 5 bases. The CDR3 sequence is 16 residues long. Per germline, CDR1 SNHLY and CDR2 FYNNEI. Between the trimmed V and J ends, which lost 0 bases and 4 bases, there was a span of 15 bases. As DNA, the CDR3 is TGTGCCAGCAGTGAAGCGGAGCCAGGGTCGACCTATGGCTACACCTTC. Amino acid sequence: CASSEAEPGSTYGYTF.

CDR3: CASSWGRGLSYEQYF. As DNA, the CDR3 is TGTGCCAGCAGCTGGGGCAGGGGGCTCTCCTACGAGCAGTACTTC. The chain carries TRBV13 and TRBJ2-7, with 8 bases matching TRBD1. The V gene's germline CDR1 is PRHDT and CDR2 FYEKMQ (reference sequence). Losses at the gene ends were 4 bases for V and 0 bases for J; bases not matched to a gene: 5. The CDR3 runs 15 residues.

This clone was detected only a few times. The chain uses TRBV29-1 and TRBJ2-3; no clear D gene. The CDR3 is 14 residues long. The V and J ends lost 3 bases and 6 bases respectively, with 16 bases between them. Germline V gene sequence: CDR1 SQVTM, CDR2 ANQGSEA. CDR3 DNA sequence: TGCAGCGTTGACGGTGGCGAGCTAGACGATACGCAGTATTTT. Its translation: CSVDGGELDDTQYF.

The V call is TRBV7-2, the J call TRBJ1-6; no clear D gene. This CDR3 region has 15 residues. From germline, CDR1 is SGHTA and CDR2 FQGNSA. V lost 1 base and J 6 bases, leaving 10 bases between the germline ends. As DNA, the CDR3 is TGTGCCAGCAGCTTAGTAAAGCACTCTAATTCACCCCTCCACTTT. It codes for CASSLVKHSNSPLHF.

The chain uses TRBV18 and TRBJ1-2; 7 bases map to TRBD1. The CDR3 loop spans 13 amino acids. Germline V gene lookup returns CDR1 KGHSH and CDR2 LQKENI. The trim removed 4 bases at V and 3 bases at J, leaving 2 bases unmatched. The CDR3: CASSHDRDYGYTF. The CDR3 DNA is TGTGCCAGCTCACACGACAGGGACTATGGCTACACCTTC.

The J gene is TRBJ1-1, the V gene TRBV9; 9 bases fit TRBD1. The CDR3 contains 14 residues. Germline CDR1 reads SGDLS; CDR2 reads YYNGEE. Unmatched junction bases numbered 6, after V lost 4 bases and J lost 5 bases. The CDR3 DNA reads as TGTGCCAGCAGCCCTCGGACAGGGGCGACTGAAGCTTTCTTT. Translated, it gives CASSPRTGATEAFF. The full variable domain, its missing parts supplied by reference TRBV9 and TRBJ1-1, is DSGVTQTPKHLITATGQRVTLRCSPRSGDLSVYWYQQSLDQGLQFLIQYYNGEERAKGNILERFSAQQFPDLHSELNLSSLELGDSALYFCASSPRTGATEAFFGQGTRLTVV.

V is TRBV19 and J is TRBJ1-4; 8 nucleotides align to TRBD1. J lost 8 bases, V lost 5 bases, and 7 bases had no gene match. CDR3 size: 14 residues. Per the germline V gene, CDR1 is LNHDA and CDR2 is SQIVND (reference sequence). This CDR3 is CASSAGQGAEKLFF. CDR3 sequence (DNA): TGTGCCAGTAGTGCCGGACAGGGCGCCGAAAAACTGTTTTTT.

This clone has only one observation. CDR3 loop: CASSQDSAVAGSSYEQYF. In DNA form, the CDR3 reads TGCGCCAGCAGCCAAGATAGCGCCGTTGCTGGTAGCTCCTACGAGCAGTACTTC. The chain links TRBV4-1 to TRBJ2-7, with D maybe TRBD2 (5 bases). V shed 0 bases and J shed 0 bases, with 18 bases lying between them. The CDR3 loop spans 18 amino acids. Germline assignment: CDR1 MGHRA and CDR2 YSYEKL.

The chain carries TRBV29-1 and TRBJ2-7; D is perhaps TRBD2 (5 bases). Germline V CDR1 and CDR2: SQVTM, ANQGSEA. With 4 bases removed from V and 0 bases from J, the gap between germline ends came to 13 bases. The CDR3 consists of 14 residues. CDR3 protein: CSVGGHKSSYEQYF. For the CDR3, the DNA is TGCAGCGTTGGAGGGCACAAATCCTCCTACGAGCAGTACTTC.

The chain links TRBV20-1 to TRBJ2-3, with 10 bases that match TRBD2. Per the germline V gene, CDR1 is DFQATT and CDR2 is SNEGSKA (reference sequence). The CDR3 runs to 15 residues. The trim removed 3 bases at V and 2 bases at J, leaving 5 bases unmatched. CDR3 sequence reads: CSASPTSGVTDTQYF. As DNA, the CDR3 is TGCAGTGCTAGTCCTACTAGCGGGGTCACAGATACGCAGTATTTT.

The J gene is TRBJ2-3, the V gene TRBV25-1; 7 nucleotides align to TRBD2. CDR1 MGHDK and CDR2 SYGVNS come from the germline V gene. The CDR3 totals 14 residues. V shed 6 bases, J shed 0 bases, and the junction held 3 bases outside the gene matches. The CDR3 region is CASRKAGSTDTQYF. The CDR3 DNA sequence: TGTGCCAGCAGGAAAGCGGGGAGCACAGATACGCAGTATTTT.

V and J are TRBV4-3 and TRBJ1-1; 8 bases are a match to TRBD1. The trim removed 4 bases at V and 11 bases at J, leaving 9 bases unmatched. CDR1 LGHNA and CDR2 YSLEER come from the germline V gene. CDR3 size: 13 residues. The CDR3 DNA sequence: TGCGCCAGCAGCCGAACAGGGGGAGAGAAGGCTTTCTTT. This translates into CASSRTGGEKAFF.